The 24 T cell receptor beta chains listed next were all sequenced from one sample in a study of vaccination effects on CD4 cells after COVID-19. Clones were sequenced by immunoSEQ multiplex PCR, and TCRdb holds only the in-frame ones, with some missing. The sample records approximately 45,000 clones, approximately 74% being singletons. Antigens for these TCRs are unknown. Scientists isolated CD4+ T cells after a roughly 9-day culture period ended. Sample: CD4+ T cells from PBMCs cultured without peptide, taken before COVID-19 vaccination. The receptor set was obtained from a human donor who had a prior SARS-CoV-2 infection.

This CDR3 reads CASSVMTGGLPNYYEQYF. The CDR3 DNA follows: TGTGCCAGCAGTGTGATGACAGGGGGCCTCCCGAACTATTACGAGCAGTACTTC. This sequence joins TRBV6-1 and TRBJ2-7; 10 bases map to TRBD1. This CDR3 has 18 amino acids. Germline assignment: CDR1 MNHNS and CDR2 SASEGT. The ends lost 4 bases at V and 4 bases at J; junction bases unmatched: 16.

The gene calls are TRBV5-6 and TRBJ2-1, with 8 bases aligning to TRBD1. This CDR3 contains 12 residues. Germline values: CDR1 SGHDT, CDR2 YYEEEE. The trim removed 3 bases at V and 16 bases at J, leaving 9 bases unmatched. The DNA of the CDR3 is TGTGCCAGCAGCTCCGGGACAGGAGCTTTCTTCTTC. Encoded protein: CASSSGTGAFFF.

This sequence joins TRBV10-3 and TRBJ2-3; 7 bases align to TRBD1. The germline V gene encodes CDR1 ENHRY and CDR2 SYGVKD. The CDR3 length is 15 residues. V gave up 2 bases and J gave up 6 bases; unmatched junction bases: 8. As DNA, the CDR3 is TGTGCCATCAGTGAGGGCAGGGGGAACGAGGATACGCAGTATTTT. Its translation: CAISEGRGNEDTQYF.

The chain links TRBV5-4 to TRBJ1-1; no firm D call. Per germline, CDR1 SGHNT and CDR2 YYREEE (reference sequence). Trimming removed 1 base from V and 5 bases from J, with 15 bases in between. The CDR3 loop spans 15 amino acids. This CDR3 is CASSLWGGLMTEAFF. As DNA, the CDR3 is TGTGCCAGCAGCTTGTGGGGAGGGTTGATGACTGAAGCTTTCTTT.

The CDR3 DNA sequence: TGCGCCAGAAATACATCAGGGCCCCAGCATTTT. Its protein is CARNTSGPQHF. The chain carries TRBV10-1 and TRBJ1-5; D not certain. Germline CDR1 WNHNN, CDR2 SYGVQD (reference sequence). The V end was cut by 9 bases, the J end by 9 bases, with 12 bases between. This CDR3 contains 11 residues.

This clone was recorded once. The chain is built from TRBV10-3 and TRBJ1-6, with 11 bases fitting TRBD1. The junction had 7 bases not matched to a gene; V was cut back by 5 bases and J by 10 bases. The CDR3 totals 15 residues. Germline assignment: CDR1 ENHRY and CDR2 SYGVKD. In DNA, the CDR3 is TGTGCCATCAGTAAATCCGGGACAGGGGGATCACCCCTCCACTTT. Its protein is CAISKSGTGGSPLHF.

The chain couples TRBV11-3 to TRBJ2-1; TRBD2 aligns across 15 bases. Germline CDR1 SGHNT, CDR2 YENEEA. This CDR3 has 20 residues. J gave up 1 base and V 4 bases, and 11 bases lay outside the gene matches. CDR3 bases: TGTGCCAGCAGCTCGCCGGGACTAGCGGGAGGACTTAGGTCCTACAATGAGCAGTTCTTC. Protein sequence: CASSSPGLAGGLRSYNEQFF.

The CDR3 sequence is CAISGVAGLYNEQFF. CDR3 nucleotide sequence: TGTGCCATCAGTGGGGTAGCGGGACTCTACAATGAGCAGTTCTTC. The J gene is TRBJ2-1, the V gene TRBV10-3; 8 bases line up with TRBD2. Germline V CDR1 and CDR2: ENHRY, SYGVKD. The J segment lost 3 bases and the V segment lost 4 bases, leaving 5 bases of the junction unmatched. The CDR3 consists of 15 residues.

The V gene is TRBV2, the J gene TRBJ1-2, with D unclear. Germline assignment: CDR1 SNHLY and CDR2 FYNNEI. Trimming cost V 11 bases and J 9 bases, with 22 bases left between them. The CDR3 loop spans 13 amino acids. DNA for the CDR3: TGTGCCCTCAGACCCGGGGAGCTCGGGAGCTACACCTTC. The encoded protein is CALRPGELGSYTF.

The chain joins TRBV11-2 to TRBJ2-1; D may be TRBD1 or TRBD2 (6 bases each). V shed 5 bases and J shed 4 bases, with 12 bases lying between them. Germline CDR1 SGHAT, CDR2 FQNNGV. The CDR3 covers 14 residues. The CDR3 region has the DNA TGTGCCAGCAGCCCCTTAGGGGGGTACAATGAGCAGTTCTTC. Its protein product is CASSPLGGYNEQFF.

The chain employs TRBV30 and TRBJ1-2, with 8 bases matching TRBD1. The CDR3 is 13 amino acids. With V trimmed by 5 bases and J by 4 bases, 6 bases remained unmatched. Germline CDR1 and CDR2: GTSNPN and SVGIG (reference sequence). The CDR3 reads CAWSTGGPYGYTF. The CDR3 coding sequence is TGTGCCTGGTCTACAGGGGGGCCCTATGGCTACACCTTC.

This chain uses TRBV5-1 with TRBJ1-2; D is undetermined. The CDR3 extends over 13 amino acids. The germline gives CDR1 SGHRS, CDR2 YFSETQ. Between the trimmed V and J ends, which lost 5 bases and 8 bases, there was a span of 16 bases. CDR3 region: CASSSGGVGGYTF. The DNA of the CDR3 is TGCGCCAGCAGTTCCGGCGGGGTTGGCGGCTACACCTTC.

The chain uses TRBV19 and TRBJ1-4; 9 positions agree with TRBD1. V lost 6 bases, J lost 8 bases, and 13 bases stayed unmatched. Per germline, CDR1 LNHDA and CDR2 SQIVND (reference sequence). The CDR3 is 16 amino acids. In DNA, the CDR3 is TGTGCCAGTAGACAACCACCGGGACAGGGATCCGAAAAACTGTTTTTT. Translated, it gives CASRQPPGQGSEKLFF. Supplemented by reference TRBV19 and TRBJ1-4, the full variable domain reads DGGITQSPKYLFRKEGQNVTLSCEQNLNHDAMYWYRQDPGQGLRLIYYSQIVNDFQKGDIAEGYSVSREKKESFPLTVTSAQKNPTAFYLCASRQPPGQGSEKLFFGSGTQLSVL.

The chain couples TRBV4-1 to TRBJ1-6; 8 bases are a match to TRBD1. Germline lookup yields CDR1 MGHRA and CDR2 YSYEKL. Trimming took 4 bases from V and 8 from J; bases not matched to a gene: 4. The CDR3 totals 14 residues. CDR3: CASSPMTGDSPLHF. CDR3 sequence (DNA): TGCGCCAGCAGCCCGATGACAGGGGATTCACCCCTCCACTTT.

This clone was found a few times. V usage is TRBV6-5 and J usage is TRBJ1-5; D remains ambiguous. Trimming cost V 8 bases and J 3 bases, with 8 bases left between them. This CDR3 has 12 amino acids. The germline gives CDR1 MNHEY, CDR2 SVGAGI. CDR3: CASGVYNQPQHF. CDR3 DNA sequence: TGTGCCAGCGGGGTTTACAATCAGCCCCAGCATTTT.

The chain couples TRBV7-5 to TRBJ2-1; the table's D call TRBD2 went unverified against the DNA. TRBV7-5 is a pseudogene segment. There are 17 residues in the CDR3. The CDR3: CARSPPAGSGGYNEQFF. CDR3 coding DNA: TGTGCCAGAAGCCCTCCGGCGGGTAGCGGGGGCTACAATGAGCAGTTCTTC.

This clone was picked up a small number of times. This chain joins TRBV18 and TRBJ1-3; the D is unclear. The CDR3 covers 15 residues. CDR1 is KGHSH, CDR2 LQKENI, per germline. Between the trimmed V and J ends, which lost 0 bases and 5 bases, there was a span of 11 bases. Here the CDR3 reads CASSPPGVGRNTIYF. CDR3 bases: TGTGCCAGCTCACCACCGGGAGTCGGAAGAAACACCATATATTTT.

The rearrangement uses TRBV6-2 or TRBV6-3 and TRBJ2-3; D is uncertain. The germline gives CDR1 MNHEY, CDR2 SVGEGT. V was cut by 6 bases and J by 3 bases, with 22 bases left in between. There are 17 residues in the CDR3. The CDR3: CASSSPRAPIWTDTQYF. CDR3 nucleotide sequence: TGTGCCAGCAGCTCCCCCCGGGCCCCCATCTGGACAGATACGCAGTATTTT.

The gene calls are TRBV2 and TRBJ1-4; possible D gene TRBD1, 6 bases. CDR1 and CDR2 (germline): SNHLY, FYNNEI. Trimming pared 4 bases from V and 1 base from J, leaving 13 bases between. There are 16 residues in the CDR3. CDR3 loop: CASSVNTGRTNEKLFF. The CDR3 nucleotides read TGTGCCAGCAGTGTTAACACAGGGCGAACTAATGAAAAACTGTTTTTT.

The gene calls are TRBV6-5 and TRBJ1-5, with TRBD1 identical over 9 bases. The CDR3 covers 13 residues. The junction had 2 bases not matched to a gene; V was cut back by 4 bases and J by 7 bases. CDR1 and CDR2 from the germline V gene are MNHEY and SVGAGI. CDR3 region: CASSSDRGQPQHF. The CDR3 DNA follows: TGTGCCAGCAGTTCGGACAGGGGCCAGCCCCAGCATTTT.

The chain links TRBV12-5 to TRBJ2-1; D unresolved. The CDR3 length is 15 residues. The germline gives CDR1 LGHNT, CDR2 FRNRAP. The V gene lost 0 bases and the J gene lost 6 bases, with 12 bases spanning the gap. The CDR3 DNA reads TGTGCTAGTGGTTTGGTAAGTGGGGTCAGCAATGAGCAGTTCTTC. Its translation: CASGLVSGVSNEQFF.

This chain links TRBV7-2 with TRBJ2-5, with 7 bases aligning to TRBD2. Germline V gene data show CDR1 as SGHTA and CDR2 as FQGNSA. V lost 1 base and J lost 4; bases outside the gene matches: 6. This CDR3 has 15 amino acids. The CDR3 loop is CASSLEPAGRETQYF. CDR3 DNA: TGTGCCAGCAGCTTAGAGCCAGCGGGAAGAGAGACCCAGTACTTC. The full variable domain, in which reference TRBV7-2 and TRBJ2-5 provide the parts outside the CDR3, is GAGVSQSPSNKVTEKGKDVELRCDPISGHTALYWYRQSLGQGLEFLIYFQGNSAPDKSGLPSDRFSAERTGGSVSTLTIQRTQQEDSAVYLCASSLEPAGRETQYFGPGTRLLVL.

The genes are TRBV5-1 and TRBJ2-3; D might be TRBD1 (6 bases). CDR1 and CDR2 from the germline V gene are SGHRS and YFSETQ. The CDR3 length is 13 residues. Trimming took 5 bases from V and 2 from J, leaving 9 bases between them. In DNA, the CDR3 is TGCGCCAGCAGTTCAGGGGCCACAGATACGCAGTATTTT. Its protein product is CASSSGATDTQYF.

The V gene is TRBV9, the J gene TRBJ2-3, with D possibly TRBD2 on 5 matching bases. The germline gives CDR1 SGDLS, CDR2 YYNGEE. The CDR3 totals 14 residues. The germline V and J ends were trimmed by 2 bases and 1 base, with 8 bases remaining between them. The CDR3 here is CASSVRRGTDTQYF. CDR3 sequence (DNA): TGTGCCAGCAGCGTCCGGCGGGGCACAGATACGCAGTATTTT.